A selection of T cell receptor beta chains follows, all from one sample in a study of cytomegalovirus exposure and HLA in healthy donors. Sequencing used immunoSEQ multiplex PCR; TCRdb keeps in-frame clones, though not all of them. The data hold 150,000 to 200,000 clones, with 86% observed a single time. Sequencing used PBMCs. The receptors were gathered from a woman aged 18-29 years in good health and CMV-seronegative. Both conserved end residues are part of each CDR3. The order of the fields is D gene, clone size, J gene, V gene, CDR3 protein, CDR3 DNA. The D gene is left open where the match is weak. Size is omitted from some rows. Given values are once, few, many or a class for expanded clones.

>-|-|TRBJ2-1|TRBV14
CASSQGTHNEQFF
TGTGCCAGCAGCCAAGGGACACACAATGAGCAGTTCTTC
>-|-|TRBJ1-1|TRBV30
CAWSLPLVPMNTEAFF
TGTGCCTGGAGTCTACCTCTGGTCCCTATGAACACTGAAGCTTTCTTT
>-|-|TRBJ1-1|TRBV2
CASRAGALGTEAFF
TGTGCCAGCAGGGCCGGAGCCCTGGGTACTGAAGCTTTCTTT
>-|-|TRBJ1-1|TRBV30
CAVRGGITEAFF
TGTGCTGTCCGAGGGGGTATCACTGAAGCTTTCTTT
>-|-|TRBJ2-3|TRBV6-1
CASSERSRVLDTQYF
TGTGCCAGCAGTGAACGTAGCAGGGTGTTAGATACGCAGTATTTT
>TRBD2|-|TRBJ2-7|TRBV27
CASSLLGGSSGRPGDEQYF
TGTGCCAGCAGTTTACTCGGCGGGTCCAGCGGGAGGCCCGGGGACGAGCAGTACTTC
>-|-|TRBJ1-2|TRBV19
CASSMGGLRGYGYTF
TGTGCCAGTAGTATGGGAGGCCTCCGGGGCTATGGCTACACCTTC
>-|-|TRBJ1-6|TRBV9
CASSVASQFGSPLHF
TGTGCCAGCAGCGTAGCTTCACAGTTTGGATCACCCCTCCACTTT
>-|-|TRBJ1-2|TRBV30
CAWSVRTQRDYGYTF
TGTGCCTGGAGTGTAAGAACGCAACGAGACTATGGCTACACCTTC
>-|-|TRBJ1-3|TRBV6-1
CASRSSGNTIYF
TGTGCCAGTCGGAGCTCTGGAAACACCATATATTTT
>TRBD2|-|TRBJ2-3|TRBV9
CASSPSGRVTDTQYF
TGTGCCAGCAGCCCTAGCGGGAGAGTCACAGATACGCAGTATTTT
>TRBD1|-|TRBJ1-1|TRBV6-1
CASSLQGVGTEAFF
TGTGCCAGCAGCCTACAGGGGGTGGGCACTGAAGCTTTCTTT
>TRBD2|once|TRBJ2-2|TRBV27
CASCPGLAGGELFF
TGTGCCAGTTGTCCGGGACTAGCGGGCGGGGAGCTGTTTTTT
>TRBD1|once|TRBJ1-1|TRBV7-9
CASRPGQFSEAFF
TGTGCCAGCAGACCGGGACAGTTCTCTGAAGCTTTCTTT
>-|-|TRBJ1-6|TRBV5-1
CASSAGQQSSYNSPLHF
TGCGCCAGCAGCGCAGGACAGCAGAGCTCCTATAATTCACCCCTCCACTTT
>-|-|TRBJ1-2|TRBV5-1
CASSPGSAANIGYTF
TGCGCCAGCAGCCCAGGGTCGGCAGCTAACATCGGCTACACCTTC
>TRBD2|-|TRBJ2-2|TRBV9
CASSERLNGGGSTGELFF
TGTGCCAGCAGCGAGAGGCTCAACGGCGGCGGGAGCACCGGGGAGCTGTTTTTT
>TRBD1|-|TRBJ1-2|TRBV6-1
CASSDRDGYGYTF
TGTGCCAGCAGCGACAGGGACGGCTATGGCTACACCTTC
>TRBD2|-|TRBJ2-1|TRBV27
CASSFWRGDLGDEQFF
TGTGCCAGCAGTTTTTGGCGGGGGGACCTGGGTGATGAGCAGTTCTTC
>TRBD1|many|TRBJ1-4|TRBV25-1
CASSDRVGEKLFF
TGTGCCAGCTCAGACAGGGTTGGTGAAAAACTGTTTTTT
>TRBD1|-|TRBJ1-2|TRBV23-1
CASSQYGQGGYGYTF
TGCGCCAGCAGTCAATACGGGCAGGGGGGCTATGGCTACACCTTC
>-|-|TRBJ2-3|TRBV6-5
CASSYYSSTDTQYF
TGTGCCAGCAGTTACTACTCTAGCACAGATACGCAGTATTTT
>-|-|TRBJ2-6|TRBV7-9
CASSPNSGANVLTF
TGTGCCAGCAGTCCCAACTCTGGGGCCAACGTCCTGACTTTC